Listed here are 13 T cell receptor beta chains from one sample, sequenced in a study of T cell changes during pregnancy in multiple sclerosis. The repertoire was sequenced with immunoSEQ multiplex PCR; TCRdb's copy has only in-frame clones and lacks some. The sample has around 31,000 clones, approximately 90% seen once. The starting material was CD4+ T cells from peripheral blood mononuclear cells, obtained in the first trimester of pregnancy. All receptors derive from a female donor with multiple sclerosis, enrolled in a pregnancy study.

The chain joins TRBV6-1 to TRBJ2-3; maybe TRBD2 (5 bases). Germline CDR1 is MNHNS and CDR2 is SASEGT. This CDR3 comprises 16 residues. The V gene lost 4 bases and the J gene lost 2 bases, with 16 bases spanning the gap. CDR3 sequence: CASSVNLAGLTDTQYF. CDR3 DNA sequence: TGTGCCAGCAGTGTCAACCTAGCCGGGCTCACAGATACGCAGTATTTT.

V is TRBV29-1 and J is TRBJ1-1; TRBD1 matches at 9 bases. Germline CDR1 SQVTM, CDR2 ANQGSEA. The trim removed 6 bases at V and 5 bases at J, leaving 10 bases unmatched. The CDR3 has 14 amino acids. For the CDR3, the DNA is TGCAGCGTGGAACAGGGGGCGTTCATGACTGAAGCTTTCTTT. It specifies CSVEQGAFMTEAFF.

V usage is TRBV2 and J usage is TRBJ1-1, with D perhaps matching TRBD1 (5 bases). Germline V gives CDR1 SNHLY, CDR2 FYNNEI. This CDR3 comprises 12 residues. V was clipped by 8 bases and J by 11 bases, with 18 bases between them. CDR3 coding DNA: TGTGCCAGCGTACGGGACTCCGGACGGGCTTTCTTT. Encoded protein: CASVRDSGRAFF.

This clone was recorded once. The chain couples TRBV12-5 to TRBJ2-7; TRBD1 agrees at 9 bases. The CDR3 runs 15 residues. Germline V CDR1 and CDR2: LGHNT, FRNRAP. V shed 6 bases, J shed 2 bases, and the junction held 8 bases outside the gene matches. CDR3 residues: CASGRPDRGAYEQYF. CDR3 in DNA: TGTGCTAGTGGCCGCCCCGACAGGGGGGCCTACGAGCAGTACTTC.

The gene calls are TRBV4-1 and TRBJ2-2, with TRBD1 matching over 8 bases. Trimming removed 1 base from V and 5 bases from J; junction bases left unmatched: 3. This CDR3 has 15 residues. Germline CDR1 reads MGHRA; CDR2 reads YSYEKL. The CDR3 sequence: CASSQGQGATGELFF. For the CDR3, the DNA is TGCGCCAGCAGCCAAGGGCAGGGGGCAACCGGGGAGCTGTTTTTT.

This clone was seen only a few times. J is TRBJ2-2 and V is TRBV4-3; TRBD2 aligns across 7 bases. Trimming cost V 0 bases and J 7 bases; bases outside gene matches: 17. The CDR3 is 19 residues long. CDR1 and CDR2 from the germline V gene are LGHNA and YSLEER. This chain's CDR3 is CASSQEPTSRGWGGGELFF. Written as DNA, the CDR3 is TGCGCCAGCAGCCAAGAACCCACGAGCCGGGGATGGGGGGGCGGGGAGCTGTTTTTT.

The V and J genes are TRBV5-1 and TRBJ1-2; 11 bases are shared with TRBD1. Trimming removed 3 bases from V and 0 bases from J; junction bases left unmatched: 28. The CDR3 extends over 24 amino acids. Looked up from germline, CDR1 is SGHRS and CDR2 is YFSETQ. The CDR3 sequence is CASSSLRPLGRTGGVGVSNYGYTF. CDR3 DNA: TGCGCCAGCAGCTCCCTTAGACCCCTGGGGAGGACAGGGGGCGTAGGGGTGTCTAACTATGGCTACACCTTC.

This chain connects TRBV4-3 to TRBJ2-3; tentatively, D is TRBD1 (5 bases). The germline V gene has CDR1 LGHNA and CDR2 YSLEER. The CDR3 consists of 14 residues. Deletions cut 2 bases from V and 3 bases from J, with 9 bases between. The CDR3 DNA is TGCGCCAGCAGCCAATCGGCAGGGACAGATACGCAGTATTTT. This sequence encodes CASSQSAGTDTQYF.

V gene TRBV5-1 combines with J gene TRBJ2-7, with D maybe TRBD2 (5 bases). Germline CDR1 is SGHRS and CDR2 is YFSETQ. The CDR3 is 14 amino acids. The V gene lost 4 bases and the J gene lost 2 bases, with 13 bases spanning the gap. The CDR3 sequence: CASSPVVGAYEQYF. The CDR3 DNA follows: TGCGCCAGCAGCCCGGTCGTGGGAGCCTACGAGCAGTACTTC.

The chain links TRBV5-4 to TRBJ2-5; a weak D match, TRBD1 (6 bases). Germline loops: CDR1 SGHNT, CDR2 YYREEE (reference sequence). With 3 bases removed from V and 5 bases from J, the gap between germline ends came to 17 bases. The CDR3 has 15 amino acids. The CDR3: CASSSWIGGLETQYF. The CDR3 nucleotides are TGTGCCAGCAGCTCATGGATTGGGGGCCTGGAGACCCAGTACTTC.

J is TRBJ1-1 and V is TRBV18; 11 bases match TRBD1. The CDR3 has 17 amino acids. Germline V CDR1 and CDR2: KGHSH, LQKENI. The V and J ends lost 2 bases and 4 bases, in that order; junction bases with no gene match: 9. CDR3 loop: CASSPRDRGFTFTEAFF. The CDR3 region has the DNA TGTGCCAGCTCACCAAGGGACAGGGGGTTTACCTTCACTGAAGCTTTCTTT.

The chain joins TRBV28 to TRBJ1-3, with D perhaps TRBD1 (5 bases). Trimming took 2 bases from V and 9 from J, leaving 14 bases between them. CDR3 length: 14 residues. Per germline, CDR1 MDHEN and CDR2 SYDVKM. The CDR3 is CASSLNGLGGTIYF. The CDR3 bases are TGTGCCAGCAGTTTAAACGGTCTGGGGGGCACCATATATTTT.

CDR3 sequence (DNA): TGTGCCACCAGCTCCCCGGCGGAGGGGTCCTACAATGAGCAGTTCTTC. Protein product: CATSSPAEGSYNEQFF. V and J are TRBV15 and TRBJ2-1, with D maybe TRBD2 (6 bases). This CDR3 spans 16 amino acids. V shed 5 bases and J shed 1 base, with 15 bases lying between them. CDR1 is LNHNV and CDR2 is YYDKDF in the germline V gene (reference sequence).